Listed here are 24 T cell receptor beta chains from one sample, sequenced in a study of blood T cell repertoires in COVID-19. Method: immunoSEQ multiplex PCR; TCRdb's copy keeps in-frame clones and lacks some. The table includes 150,000 to 200,000 clones, more than 75% detected once. The sequenced sample was peripheral blood. The receptor source for this set is a human donor in a cohort sampled during active COVID-19.

The chain is built from TRBV29-1 and TRBJ2-3; a weak D match, TRBD2 (6 bases). Germline assignment: CDR1 SQVTM and CDR2 ANQGSEA. Trimming pared 3 bases from V and 0 bases from J, leaving 13 bases between. The CDR3 has 15 amino acids. CDR3 in DNA: TGCAGCGTTGAGGGAGGATTATCTAGCACAGATACGCAGTATTTT. The encoded protein is CSVEGGLSSTDTQYF.

The genes are TRBV18 and TRBJ2-5; weak D call: TRBD1 (5 bases). The CDR3 length is 14 residues. Trimming removed 3 bases at V and 5 bases at J, with 13 bases between. Germline loops: CDR1 KGHSH, CDR2 LQKENI. The CDR3 protein is CASSPTANGETQYF. The CDR3 DNA follows: TGTGCCAGCTCACCGACAGCCAACGGGGAGACCCAGTACTTC. Supplemented by reference TRBV18 and TRBJ2-5, the full variable domain reads NAGVMQNPRHLVRRRGQEARLRCSPMKGHSHVYWYRQLPEEGLKFMVYLQKENIIDESGMPKERFSAEFPKEGPSILRIQQVVRGDSAAYFCASSPTANGETQYFGPGTRLLVL.

The rearrangement joins TRBV19 to TRBJ1-5; 9 bases map to TRBD1. CDR1 is LNHDA and CDR2 is SQIVND in the germline V gene (reference sequence). J lost 5 bases, V lost 7 bases, and 6 bases had no gene match. The CDR3 has 14 amino acids. CDR3 nucleotide sequence: TGTGCCAGTACCCCGGGACAGGGTTATCAGCCCCAGCATTTT. This codes for CASTPGQGYQPQHF.

The chain recombines TRBV13 with TRBJ1-4, with 8 bases that match TRBD1. CDR1 is PRHDT and CDR2 is FYEKMQ in the germline V gene (reference sequence). J gave up 2 bases and V 1 base, and 3 bases lay outside the gene matches. The CDR3 is 16 amino acids. For the CDR3, the DNA is TGTGCCAGCAGCTTAGCGGACAGGGACACTAATGAAAAACTGTTTTTT. Protein product: CASSLADRDTNEKLFF.

In the case of this clone: Distinct nucleotide sequences in the sample also encode this CDR3. J is TRBJ2-1 and V is TRBV9; maybe TRBD2 (7 bases). The ends were cut back, 0 bases at V and 0 bases at J, with 10 bases in the middle. The CDR3 runs 16 residues. Germline loops: CDR1 SGDLS, CDR2 YYNGEE. The CDR3 nucleotides read TGTGCCAGCAGCGTAGGGGAGGGGGGCTCCTACAATGAGCAGTTCTTC. This translates into CASSVGEGGSYNEQFF.

This clone has just one count. The V and J genes are TRBV18 and TRBJ1-5; the D is unclear. The V gene lost 3 bases and the J gene lost 6 bases, with 6 bases spanning the gap. The germline V gene encodes CDR1 KGHSH and CDR2 LQKENI. The CDR3 is 12 amino acids. DNA for the CDR3: TGTGCCAGCTCACCCCGCGGTCAGCCCCAGCATTTT. It translates to CASSPRGQPQHF.

V gene TRBV5-1 combines with J gene TRBJ2-5, with D unclear. The germline gives CDR1 SGHRS, CDR2 YFSETQ. The germline V and J ends were trimmed by 0 bases and 7 bases, with 13 bases remaining between them. CDR3 length: 14 residues. The CDR3 nucleotides read TGCGCCAGCAGCTTGGATTCAAGAGGTGGGACCCAGTACTTC. This encodes CASSLDSRGGTQYF.

This chain connects TRBV5-1 to TRBJ2-5, with D possibly being TRBD2 (6 bases). This CDR3 spans 14 amino acids. V lost 4 bases, J lost 2 bases, and 12 bases lay in between. Germline V CDR1 and CDR2: SGHRS, YFSETQ. CDR3 region: CASSPLRGQETQYF. The CDR3 nucleotides are TGCGCCAGCAGCCCTCTTCGGGGGCAAGAGACCCAGTACTTC.

The rearrangement links TRBV5-8 to TRBJ2-1; 7 nucleotides align to TRBD1. This CDR3 spans 13 amino acids. The trim removed 6 bases at V and 7 bases at J, leaving 7 bases unmatched. The germline V gene has CDR1 SGHTS and CDR2 YDEGEE. CDR3 protein: CASTVTGLNEQFF. CDR3 DNA: TGTGCCAGCACCGTGACAGGGTTGAATGAGCAGTTCTTC.

The V call is TRBV29-1, the J call TRBJ1-5, with D perhaps TRBD1 (6 bases). The CDR3 covers 13 residues. The V gene lost 5 bases and the J gene lost 7 bases, with 15 bases spanning the gap. CDR1 is SQVTM, CDR2 ANQGSEA, per germline. CDR3: CSVWEGGSQPQHF. The DNA of the CDR3 is TGCAGCGTTTGGGAGGGGGGCTCCCAGCCCCAGCATTTT.

The V and J genes are TRBV6-6 and TRBJ2-7; 8 nucleotides match TRBD1. V gave up 4 bases and J gave up 0 bases; unmatched junction bases: 5. CDR1 and CDR2 from the germline V gene are MNHNY and SVGAGI (reference sequence). This CDR3 spans 15 amino acids. CDR3 sequence (DNA): TGTGCCAGCAGTTTTACAGGGGGGATCTCCTACGAGCAGTACTTC. Its protein is CASSFTGGISYEQYF.

This clone was observed once. The chain couples TRBV6-2 or TRBV6-3 to TRBJ2-7; TRBD2 aligns across 9 bases. The CDR3 contains 15 residues. From germline, CDR1 is MNHEY and CDR2 SVGEGT. The V and J ends lost 2 bases and 4 bases, in that order; junction bases with no gene match: 6. The CDR3 DNA sequence: TGTGCCAGCAGTTACGACAGGCGGGGGGGATACGAGCAGTACTTC. Translating it yields CASSYDRRGGYEQYF.

The chain carries TRBV29-1 and TRBJ1-2; maybe TRBD1 (6 bases). This CDR3 has 11 residues. The V gene lost 7 bases and the J gene lost 4 bases, with 10 bases spanning the gap. CDR1 and CDR2 (germline): SQVTM, ANQGSEA. This chain's CDR3 is CSAADSYGYTF. The CDR3 DNA reads as TGCAGCGCGGCGGACAGCTATGGCTACACCTTC.

V and J are TRBV6-5 and TRBJ2-1; a weak D match, TRBD1 (5 bases). CDR1 and CDR2 from the germline V gene are MNHEY and SVGAGI. Trimming left V 7 bases short and J 1 base short, with 11 bases between. The CDR3 consists of 14 residues. CDR3 residues: CASNWQGSYNEQFF. CDR3 coding DNA: TGTGCCAGCAATTGGCAGGGTTCCTACAATGAGCAGTTCTTC.

The genes are TRBV12-5 and TRBJ2-3, with 12 bases aligning to TRBD2. The CDR3 extends over 17 amino acids. CDR1 is LGHNT and CDR2 is FRNRAP in the germline V gene. J lost 3 bases, V lost 1 base, and 5 bases had no gene match. CDR3 sequence (DNA): TGTGCTAGTGGTTTGGCACTAGCGGGAGGCGGGACAGATACGCAGTATTTT. Encoded protein: CASGLALAGGGTDTQYF.

The chain combines TRBV4-1 with TRBJ2-2; a weak D match, TRBD1 (6 bases). V lost 4 bases, J lost 6 bases, and 6 bases lay in between. Germline CDR1 MGHRA, CDR2 YSYEKL. There are 12 residues in the CDR3. As DNA, the CDR3 is TGCGCCAGCAGCCCAGGGGCCGGGGAGCTGTTTTTT. This gives the protein CASSPGAGELFF.

The chain carries TRBV6-2 or TRBV6-3 and TRBJ2-7; tentatively, D is TRBD2 (6 bases). CDR3 size: 15 residues. Trimming took 0 bases from V and 4 from J, leaving 13 bases between them. The germline V gene encodes CDR1 MNHEY and CDR2 SVGEGT. The CDR3 DNA is TGTGCCAGCAGTTACTCAGTAGGGGACTTTTACGAGCAGTACTTC. Encoded protein: CASSYSVGDFYEQYF.

This rearrangement joins TRBV6-5 to TRBJ2-7, with 9 bases aligning to TRBD1. The CDR3 runs to 14 residues. Unmatched junction bases numbered 7, after V lost 6 bases and J lost 4 bases. Germline V gene data show CDR1 as MNHEY and CDR2 as SVGAGI. CDR3 bases: TGTGCCAGCAGACGGACAGGGGAGACTTACGAGCAGTACTTC. Translation: CASRRTGETYEQYF.

The chain employs TRBV9 and TRBJ1-5; 9 nucleotides line up with TRBD1. The CDR3 has 15 residues. The V gene's germline CDR1 is SGDLS and CDR2 YYNGEE. With 4 bases clipped from V and 7 bases from J, the junction kept 9 bases outside the gene matches. CDR3 protein: CASSPGQGEGQPQHF. In DNA, the CDR3 is TGTGCCAGCAGCCCGGGACAGGGAGAGGGGCAGCCCCAGCATTTT.

The V and J genes are TRBV7-9 and TRBJ2-7, with D tentatively TRBD2 (6 bases). Germline V gene sequence: CDR1 SEHNR, CDR2 FQNEAQ (reference sequence). The ends were cut back, 4 bases at V and 2 bases at J, with 18 bases in the middle. CDR3 size: 16 residues. DNA of the CDR3: TGTGCCAGCAGCTCCGTGGGGGGTCAGATAGCCTACGAGCAGTACTTC. Translating gives CASSSVGGQIAYEQYF. Full variable domain (rest looked up from reference TRBV7-9 and TRBJ2-7): DTGVSQNPRHKITKRGQNVTFRCDPISEHNRLYWYRQTLGQGPEFLTYFQNEAQLEKSRLLSDRFSAERPKGSFSTLEIQRTEQGDSAMYLCASSSVGGQIAYEQYFGPGTRLTVT.

CDR3 sequence: CASSLGQAYTGELFF. In nucleotides, the CDR3 is TGTGCCAGCAGCTTGGGTCAGGCGTACACCGGGGAGCTGTTTTTT. The gene calls are TRBV7-9 and TRBJ2-2, with D unclear. Germline-derived CDR1 and CDR2 are SEHNR and FQNEAQ (reference sequence). The CDR3 runs to 15 residues. Trimming took off 3 bases at V and 3 bases at J, with 11 bases between the two ends.

This sequence joins TRBV30 and TRBJ1-4; possible D gene TRBD1, 6 bases. The CDR3 is made up of 14 amino acids. V shed 3 bases and J shed 10 bases, with 18 bases lying between them. Germline V gene sequence: CDR1 GTSNPN, CDR2 SVGIG (reference sequence). Here the CDR3 reads CAWRKGDKGRKLFF. The CDR3 nucleotides read TGTGCCTGGAGGAAGGGGGACAAAGGGCGAAAACTGTTTTTT.

V gene TRBV12-3 or TRBV12-4 combines with J gene TRBJ1-6, with no clear D. The length of the CDR3 is 11 residues. V gave up 3 bases and J gave up 13 bases, with 7 bases separating them. The CDR3 DNA sequence: TGTGCCAGCAGTTTGGTGGCCCCCCTCCACTTT. Translating it yields CASSLVAPLHF.

The chain uses TRBV6-6 and TRBJ2-5; D is possibly TRBD2 (6 bases). Germline CDR1 reads MNHNY; CDR2 reads SVGAGI (reference sequence). The V gene lost 2 bases and the J gene lost 4 bases, with 14 bases spanning the gap. This CDR3 has 15 amino acids. As DNA, the CDR3 is TGTGCCAGCAGTTACGGGCGGGATCTGAGAGAGACCCAGTACTTC. Amino acids: CASSYGRDLRETQYF.